Listed below are T cell receptor beta chains from one sample, sequenced in a study of blood T cell repertoires in COVID-19. TCRdb's copy holds only in-frame clones and misses some; the assay was immunoSEQ multiplex PCR. The data contain tens of thousands of clones, around 87% of them singletons. Sequencing input: peripheral blood. The origin of the receptors is a woman in her sixties with active COVID-19. Each CDR3 is given with its conserved first and last residue. D genes are given only for firm matches.

V gene	D gene	J gene	CDR3 protein	CDR3 DNA
TRBV5-1	-	TRBJ1-2	CASSLGQANYGYTF	TGCGCCAGCAGCTTGGGGCAGGCCAACTATGGCTACACCTTC
TRBV5-1	TRBD2	TRBJ2-1	CASSLAAGLAGGPFYNEQFF	TGCGCCAGCAGCCTAGCGGCGGGACTAGCGGGAGGGCCTTTTTACAATGAGCAGTTCTTC
TRBV7-6	TRBD1	TRBJ1-2	CASSSLGTGQNYGYTF	TGTGCCAGCAGCTCCCTAGGGACAGGACAAAACTATGGCTACACCTTC
TRBV2	TRBD2	TRBJ2-1	CASSVGTSGEQFF	TGTGCCAGCAGTGTAGGGACTAGCGGTGAGCAGTTCTTC
TRBV5-6	-	TRBJ2-2	CASCRDTGELFF	TGTGCCAGCTGCCGAGACACCGGGGAGCTGTTTTTT
TRBV7-2	TRBD1	TRBJ1-5	CASSDSGPGTGLGQPQHF	TGTGCCAGCAGCGACTCCGGCCCCGGGACAGGGCTCGGGCAGCCCCAGCATTTT
TRBV6-5	TRBD1	TRBJ1-4	CASRAGGRDEKLFF	TGTGCCAGCAGAGCAGGGGGTAGGGATGAAAAACTGTTTTTT
TRBV27	-	TRBJ1-1	CASSFEGNTEAFF	TGTGCCAGCAGTTTTGAGGGTAACACTGAAGCTTTCTTT
TRBV27	-	TRBJ2-7	CASYSGSYEQYF	TGTGCCAGCTATAGCGGCTCCTACGAGCAGTACTTC
TRBV2	-	TRBJ2-7	CASSGGLGSYEQYF	TGTGCCAGCAGCGGCGGACTCGGCTCCTACGAGCAGTACTTC
TRBV11-2	TRBD2	TRBJ2-7	CASSPGASGRIVTYEQYF	TGTGCCAGCAGCCCAGGGGCTAGCGGGAGGATCGTTACCTACGAGCAGTACTTC